The 26 T cell receptor beta chains below all came from one sample that was sequenced in a study of cytomegalovirus exposure and HLA in healthy donors. PCR used 60 Vbeta primers and 13 Jbeta primers. The method was immunoSEQ multiplex PCR; TCRdb's version includes in-frame clones alone and lacks a portion of them. The sample records over 250,000 clones, 72% being singletons. The sequenced sample was PBMCs. The receptors originated from a female donor in good health and CMV-seronegative.

This chain connects TRBV2 to TRBJ1-1; 8 nucleotides match TRBD1. The CDR3 runs to 14 residues. V was pared by 8 bases and J by 4 bases, with 9 bases of the junction left unmatched. Per germline, CDR1 SNHLY and CDR2 FYNNEI. CDR3 amino acids: CASPGGPGVTEAFF. CDR3 sequence (DNA): TGTGCCAGCCCAGGGGGCCCGGGTGTCACTGAAGCTTTCTTT. Combining the CDR3 with reference TRBV2 and TRBJ1-1 gives the whole variable domain EPEVTQTPSHQVTQMGQEVILRCVPISNHLYFYWYRQILGQKVEFLVSFYNNEISEKSEIFDDQFSVERPDGSNFTLKIRSTKLEDSAMYFCASPGGPGVTEAFFGQGTRLTVV.

This clone was seen only once. The V call is TRBV4-2, the J call TRBJ1-1; unclear D gene. The CDR3 is made up of 14 amino acids. Germline CDR1 LGHNA, CDR2 YNFKEQ. The V end was cut by 0 bases, the J end by 8 bases, with 13 bases between. CDR3 in DNA: TGTGCCAGCAGCCAAGACCTCTCGGTATGGGAAGCTTTCTTT. Encoded protein: CASSQDLSVWEAFF.

This clone occurred a few times. The chain has TRBV6-6 and TRBJ1-1; maybe TRBD1 (5 bases). Germline CDR1 reads MNHNY; CDR2 reads SVGAGI (reference sequence). V was shortened by 5 bases and J by 7 bases, with 14 bases between the two germline ends. CDR3 length: 13 amino acids. The CDR3 coding sequence is TGTGCCAGCAGTCGCGACAGCGCCTATGAAGCTTTCTTT. It encodes CASSRDSAYEAFF.

This chain links TRBV7-9 with TRBJ2-7; 9 nucleotides agree with TRBD1. The CDR3 covers 15 residues. The germline V gene encodes CDR1 SEHNR and CDR2 FQNEAQ (reference sequence). Unmatched junction bases numbered 11, after V lost 5 bases and J lost 6 bases. Written as DNA, the CDR3 is TGTGCCAGCAGCCAGGGGACAGGGATTAGGGGCGAGCAGTACTTC. Protein sequence: CASSQGTGIRGEQYF. The full variable domain, in which reference TRBV7-9 and TRBJ2-7 provide the parts outside the CDR3, is DTGVSQNPRHKITKRGQNVTFRCDPISEHNRLYWYRQTLGQGPEFLTYFQNEAQLEKSRLLSDRFSAERPKGSFSTLEIQRTEQGDSAMYLCASSQGTGIRGEQYFGPGTRLTVT.

The chain has TRBV5-1 and TRBJ2-1; D remains ambiguous. V lost 2 bases and J 1 base, leaving 7 bases between the germline ends. CDR3 size: 14 residues. Germline assignment: CDR1 SGHRS and CDR2 YFSETQ. CDR3 DNA: TGCGCCAGCAGCTTATTAGCATCCTACAATGAGCAGTTCTTC. This codes for CASSLLASYNEQFF.

The J gene is TRBJ2-1, the V gene TRBV2; TRBD2 matches at 10 bases. The CDR3 covers 16 residues. The ends lost 2 bases at V and 7 bases at J; junction bases unmatched: 8. Germline V lookup: CDR1 SNHLY, CDR2 FYNNEI. The CDR3 bases are TGTGCCAGCAGTGAACGGAGCGGGAGGGTAAAAAATGAGCAGTTCTTC. Amino acids: CASSERSGRVKNEQFF.

The V and J genes are TRBV27 and TRBJ2-2, with TRBD1 identical over 7 bases. Germline V gene sequence: CDR1 MNHEY, CDR2 SMNVEV (reference sequence). V shed 0 bases and J 5 bases; nucleotides not matched to a gene: 6. This CDR3 is built from 16 residues. The CDR3 loop reads CASSLSSDRVTGELFF. DNA of the CDR3: TGTGCCAGCAGTTTATCGAGCGACAGGGTAACCGGGGAGCTGTTTTTT.

V and J are TRBV7-9 and TRBJ2-5, with TRBD1 matching 8 bases. CDR1 and CDR2 from the germline V gene are SEHNR and FQNEAQ (reference sequence). The CDR3 loop spans 17 amino acids. Losses at the gene ends were 2 bases for V and 1 base for J; bases not matched to a gene: 9. DNA for the CDR3: TGTGCCAGCAGCTTACCCGTGACAGGGGCCTTCCAAGAGACCCAGTACTTC. Amino acid sequence: CASSLPVTGAFQETQYF.

In this sample, this clone turned up a few times. The chain couples TRBV15 to TRBJ2-1; 8 positions match TRBD2. This CDR3 has 14 residues. CDR1 and CDR2 from the germline V gene are LNHNV and YYDKDF (reference sequence). V gave up 0 bases and J gave up 7 bases; unmatched junction bases: 2. For the CDR3, the DNA is TGTGCCACCAGCAGAGATAGCGGGATAAATGAGCAGTTCTTC. Translating it yields CATSRDSGINEQFF.

This chain uses TRBV7-2 with TRBJ2-2; possibly TRBD2 for D (5 bases). Trimming removed 3 bases from V and 3 bases from J, with 8 bases in between. The germline CDR1 and CDR2 sequences are SGHTA and FQGNSA. The CDR3 contains 14 residues. The CDR3 DNA reads as TGTGCCAGCAGCTTCACTAGAGACACCGGGGAGCTGTTTTTT. Residues: CASSFTRDTGELFF.

This sequence joins TRBV7-2 and TRBJ2-7; 9 nucleotides agree with TRBD2. This CDR3 has 16 amino acids. V shed 4 bases and J 5 bases; nucleotides not matched to a gene: 12. Germline-derived CDR1 and CDR2 are SGHTA and FQGNSA. The CDR3: CASSSSLAGPSNEQYF. CDR3 DNA: TGTGCCAGCAGCTCATCTCTAGCGGGACCGTCCAACGAGCAGTACTTC.

The chain combines TRBV4-1 with TRBJ2-5, with D possibly TRBD2 on 7 matching bases. The end of the DNA is better explained by TRBJ2-7, so the J call may be wrong. In germline, CDR1 is MGHRA, CDR2 YSYEKL. The CDR3 is made up of 15 amino acids. The CDR3 DNA is TGCGCCAGCAGCCGGGGGGCTAGCGGTACCTACGAGCAGTACTTC. This codes for CASSRGASGTYEQYF.

The table lists this clone with a few counts. The chain uses TRBV5-1 and TRBJ1-1, with D tentatively TRBD1 (6 bases). This CDR3 contains 14 residues. CDR1 is SGHRS, CDR2 YFSETQ, per germline. Trimming cost V 4 bases and J 3 bases, with 13 bases left between them. The CDR3 region is CASSLQGRDTEAFF. CDR3 nucleotides: TGCGCCAGCAGCCTACAGGGTCGGGACACTGAAGCTTTCTTT.

In nucleotides, the CDR3 is TGTGCTAGTGGCCCCCTGGGGGCCGCCTACGAGCAGTACTTC. It codes for CASGPLGAAYEQYF. The chain is built from TRBV12-5 and TRBJ2-7; TRBD1 might be the D (6 bases). The CDR3 runs to 14 residues. Germline V CDR1 and CDR2: LGHNT, FRNRAP. The V and J ends lost 6 bases and 2 bases respectively, with 14 bases between them. The variable domain in full, completed from reference TRBV12-5 and TRBJ2-7, reads DARVTQTPRHKVTEMGQEVTMRCQPILGHNTVFWYRQTMMQGLELLAYFRNRAPLDDSGMPKDRFSAEMPDATLATLKIQPSEPRDSAVYFCASGPLGAAYEQYFGPGTRLTVT.

The chain joins TRBV28 to TRBJ2-7; TRBD2 is a possible D gene (5 bases). Germline lookup yields CDR1 MDHEN and CDR2 SYDVKM. The CDR3 covers 15 residues. V was pared by 2 bases and J by 2 bases, with 13 bases between. Here the CDR3 DNA reads TGTGCCAGCAGTTTACAGAGGGCAGGAGCCTACGAGCAGTACTTC. This sequence encodes CASSLQRAGAYEQYF.

This chain uses TRBV7-9 with TRBJ2-4; tentative D call: TRBD2 (6 bases). Trimming left V 5 bases short and J 0 bases short, with 14 bases between. This CDR3 comprises 16 residues. Germline CDR1 SEHNR, CDR2 FQNEAQ (reference sequence). CDR3 residues: CASSREAALAKNIQYF. The CDR3 nucleotides read TGTGCCAGCAGCAGGGAGGCGGCCCTAGCCAAAAACATTCAGTACTTC.

This clone turned up a few times. The CDR3 here is CASRGGPSSEQYF. The CDR3 DNA reads TGTGCCAGCAGAGGAGGGCCGAGCAGCGAGCAGTACTTC. V is TRBV5-4 and J is TRBJ2-7; a weak D match, TRBD2 (6 bases). The V gene lost 5 bases and the J gene lost 6 bases, with 15 bases spanning the gap. The CDR3 totals 13 residues. In germline, CDR1 is SGHNT, CDR2 YYREEE (reference sequence).

This clone was found once. The gene calls are TRBV7-8 and TRBJ2-5, with D possibly TRBD1 on 5 matching bases. The CDR3 contains 14 residues. Germline V lookup: CDR1 SGHVS, CDR2 FQNEAQ. Trimming took off 2 bases at V and 5 bases at J, with 12 bases between the two ends. As DNA, the CDR3 is TGTGCCAGCAGCTTACGCAGGGTTTATGAGACCCAGTACTTC. Translated: CASSLRRVYETQYF.

CDR3 DNA: TGTGCCAGCAGCCACCCCACGACAGAGAACACTGAAGCTTTCTTT. This translates into CASSHPTTENTEAFF. The chain joins TRBV4-2 to TRBJ1-1; TRBD1 might be the D (5 bases). V was clipped by 3 bases and J by 1 base, with 12 bases between them. CDR1 and CDR2 from the germline V gene are LGHNA and YNFKEQ. The CDR3 has 15 amino acids.

The CDR3 reads CASSLRGTYNEQFF. In nucleotides, the CDR3 is TGTGCCAGCAGTTTAAGGGGAACCTACAATGAGCAGTTCTTC. V gene TRBV27 combines with J gene TRBJ2-1; D perhaps matches TRBD1 (5 bases). V lost 2 bases and J 2 bases, leaving 7 bases between the germline ends. Germline V CDR1 and CDR2: MNHEY, SMNVEV (reference sequence). CDR3 size: 14 residues.

DNA for the CDR3: TGTGCCAGTAGTATCAGGGGTCGGGTCCCTAATGAAAAACTGTTTTTT. Protein sequence: CASSIRGRVPNEKLFF. The V call is TRBV19, the J call TRBJ1-4; TRBD1 is a possible D gene (6 bases). This CDR3 is built from 16 residues. Germline loops: CDR1 LNHDA, CDR2 SQIVND (reference sequence). Trimming removed 3 bases at V and 3 bases at J, with 14 bases between.

The chain employs TRBV5-6 and TRBJ2-7; a possible D gene is TRBD2 (6 bases). Germline V gives CDR1 SGHDT, CDR2 YYEEEE. This CDR3 contains 16 residues. Trimming stripped 0 bases from V and 0 bases from J, with 13 bases between. CDR3 coding DNA: TGTGCCAGCAGCTTGGGGACGTCTAGCGCCTCCTACGAGCAGTACTTC. Protein: CASSLGTSSASYEQYF.

This chain connects TRBV5-1 to TRBJ2-2; maybe TRBD1 (5 bases). CDR3 size: 14 residues. The germline V and J ends were trimmed by 3 bases and 1 base, with 7 bases remaining between them. The germline gives CDR1 SGHRS, CDR2 YFSETQ. The CDR3 is CASSSTGNTGELFF. The CDR3 DNA reads as TGCGCCAGCAGCTCCACAGGGAACACCGGGGAGCTGTTTTTT.

The chain has TRBV29-1 and TRBJ2-3; D possibly corresponds to TRBD2 (5 bases). The CDR3 has 12 amino acids. The V gene lost 3 bases and the J gene lost 3 bases, with 7 bases spanning the gap. Germline lookup yields CDR1 SQVTM and CDR2 ANQGSEA. The CDR3 sequence: CSVDGGTDTQYF. The CDR3 DNA is TGCAGCGTTGACGGAGGTACAGATACGCAGTATTTT.

The chain uses TRBV15 and TRBJ2-2; tentatively, D is TRBD1 (6 bases). The germline V gene has CDR1 LNHNV and CDR2 YYDKDF (reference sequence). Deletions cut 0 bases from V and 6 bases from J, with 11 bases between. The CDR3 totals 15 residues. CDR3 loop: CATSREQGLAGELFF. CDR3 in DNA: TGTGCCACCAGCAGAGAGCAGGGGTTGGCCGGGGAGCTGTTTTTT. Supplemented by reference TRBV15 and TRBJ2-2, the full variable domain reads DAMVIQNPRYQVTQFGKPVTLSCSQTLNHNVMYWYQQKSSQAPKLLFHYYDKDFNNEADTPDNFQSRRPNTSFCFLDIRSPGLGDTAMYLCATSREQGLAGELFFGEGSRLTVL.

CDR3 bases: TGCGCCAGCAGCCCTTTTAGCACAGATACGCAGTATTTT. Its translation is CASSPFSTDTQYF. The rearrangement joins TRBV5-1 to TRBJ2-3, with D unresolved. The CDR3 contains 13 residues. Trimming stripped 4 bases from V and 0 bases from J, with 6 bases between. Germline V gene lookup returns CDR1 SGHRS and CDR2 YFSETQ. The full variable domain, completed using reference TRBV5-1 and TRBJ2-3, is KAGVTQTPRYLIKTRGQQVTLSCSPISGHRSVSWYQQTPGQGLQFLFEYFSETQRNKGNFPGRFSGRQFSNSRSEMNVSTLELGDSALYLCASSPFSTDTQYFGPGTRLTVL.